This T cell receptor (beta chain) is drawn from a study of cytomegalovirus exposure and HLA in healthy donors. The germline gives CDR1 GTSNPN, CDR2 SVGIG (reference sequence). The J segment lost 8 bases and the V segment lost 5 bases, leaving 8 bases of the junction unmatched. The CDR3 sequence is 12 residues long. The PCR had 60 Vbeta and 13 Jbeta primers. The protocol was immunoSEQ multiplex PCR, while the TCRdb copy is restricted to in-frame clones and leaves out a portion. The repertoire consists of 80,000 to 100,000 clones, with around 77% occurring once and the leading ten covering around 3.4%. Regarding this clone: Antigen: not known.

Broader study findings: A few V segments could not be told apart, such as TRBV6-2 and TRBV6-3, and were left out. Several of the most significant clusters appeared linked to common viral pathogens, based on a later analysis. TCR beta V- and J-gene trimming was later associated with a missense DCLRE1C variant.

Sequences were obtained from PBMCs. V usage is TRBV30 and J usage is TRBJ1-1; 7 nucleotides agree with TRBD1. This TCR was recovered from a man aged 35-49 years in good health and CMV-seronegative. The CDR3: CAWQGGGWEAFF. Here the CDR3 DNA reads TGTGCCTGGCAAGGAGGGGGCTGGGAAGCTTTCTTT.